The rows below give T cell receptor beta chains drawn from one sample of a study of T cell responses to AZD1222 COVID-19 vaccine. Method: immunoSEQ multiplex PCR; TCRdb's copy keeps in-frame clones and lacks some. The data contain about 130,000 clones, about 94% of them seen just once; the ten biggest clones take up approximately 7%. The input for sequencing was peripheral blood, taken on day 0 of AZD1222 vaccination. Receptors were obtained from an adult in good health. Each CDR3 is given with its conserved first and last residue. D genes are given only for firm matches. Expanded clones are given a class, and other clones once, few, many or no size at all.

v_call	cdr3_length	j_call	d_call	clone_size	cdr3_aa	cdr3_nt
TRBV25-1	14	TRBJ2-7	TRBD2	-	CASGGGRAVGEQYF	TGTGCCAGCGGGGGGGGGAGGGCCGTTGGCGAGCAGTACTTC
TRBV5-1	14	TRBJ1-4	-	-	CASSLSGQNEKLFF	TGCGCCAGCAGCTTGTCAGGGCAGAATGAAAAACTGTTTTTT
TRBV7-2	14	TRBJ2-7	TRBD2	-	CASSKGLAAYEQYF	TGTGCCAGCAGCAAGGGACTAGCGGCCTACGAGCAGTACTTC
TRBV11-2	13	TRBJ1-1	-	-	CASSLGQQTEAFF	TGTGCCAGCAGCTTGGGGCAGCAAACTGAAGCTTTCTTT
TRBV7-9	15	TRBJ2-7	TRBD1	-	CASSLVGTGRHEQYF	TGTGCCAGCAGCTTAGTTGGGACAGGGAGGCACGAGCAGTACTTC
TRBV5-5	14	TRBJ1-3	-	-	CASRGDITGNTIYF	TGTGCCAGCAGGGGGGACATTACTGGAAACACCATATATTTT
TRBV6-6	17	TRBJ2-1	-	-	CASGRVGEADSYNEQFF	TGTGCCAGCGGTCGGGTGGGCGAGGCGGATTCCTACAATGAGCAGTTCTTC
TRBV5-1	16	TRBJ2-2	TRBD1	-	CASSSPGQGNTGELFF	TGCGCCAGCAGCTCACCGGGACAGGGGAACACCGGGGAGCTGTTTTTT
TRBV2	14	TRBJ1-4	TRBD1	-	CASSGDREGEKLFF	TGTGCCAGCAGTGGTGACAGGGAGGGTGAAAAACTGTTTTTT
TRBV18	16	TRBJ1-1	-	few	CASSPPGSPGRTEAFF	TGTGCCAGCTCACCACCAGGGAGTCCCGGCCGGACTGAAGCTTTCTTT
TRBV6-5	10	TRBJ1-5	-	-	CARRGQPQHF	TGTGCCAGACGGGGGCAGCCCCAGCATTTT
TRBV15	13	TRBJ2-1	-	-	CATSRDRVGHQFF	TGTGCCACCAGCAGAGATCGGGTAGGGCATCAGTTCTTC
TRBV7-8	15	TRBJ2-1	-	-	CASSPKRLSRNEQFF	TGTGCCAGCAGCCCTAAACGATTGAGCCGCAATGAGCAGTTCTTC
TRBV24-1	17	TRBJ2-7	TRBD2	-	CATSDPRGTSGIGEQYF	TGTGCCACCAGTGATCCAAGGGGGACTAGCGGGATCGGCGAGCAGTACTTC
TRBV18	14	TRBJ1-4	-	-	CASSQDSNNEKLFF	TGTGCCAGCTCACAGGACAGCAATAATGAAAAACTGTTTTTT
TRBV9	13	TRBJ2-2	TRBD2	-	CASRRETVGELFF	TGTGCCAGCAGGCGGGAGACGGTCGGGGAGCTGTTTTTT
TRBV5-1	16	TRBJ2-1	TRBD2	-	CASSPAGLPPDNEQFF	TGCGCCAGCAGCCCGGCGGGACTACCGCCTGACAATGAGCAGTTCTTC
TRBV2	14	TRBJ1-1	-	-	CASSGQTMNTEAFF	TGTGCCAGCAGTGGGCAGACCATGAACACTGAAGCTTTCTTT
TRBV7-6	15	TRBJ2-3	TRBD2	-	CASSLGTGLADTQYF	TGTGCCAGCAGCTTAGGCACGGGACTAGCAGATACGCAGTATTTT
TRBV19	15	TRBJ2-1	-	-	CASSMGRGWDNEQFF	TGTGCCAGTAGTATGGGCAGGGGTTGGGACAATGAGCAGTTCTTC
TRBV9	14	TRBJ1-4	-	-	CASSVAGTQGKLFF	TGTGCCAGCAGCGTAGCCGGGACACAGGGCAAACTGTTTTTT
TRBV9	16	TRBJ2-3	-	-	CASSVSSKPSTDTQYF	TGTGCCAGCAGCGTAAGCTCCAAACCTAGCACAGATACGCAGTATTTT
TRBV28	19	TRBJ2-2	TRBD1	-	CASNNLVTGGEANTGELFF	TGTGCCAGCAACAACCTCGTGACAGGGGGCGAAGCGAACACCGGGGAGCTGTTTTTT
TRBV5-1	14	TRBJ1-1	-	-	CASSTTLQAIEAFF	TGCGCCAGCAGCACCACTCTACAGGCTATAGAAGCTTTCTTT
TRBV19	12	TRBJ1-1	-	once	CASKEGGVEAFF	TGTGCCAGTAAGGAGGGAGGCGTTGAAGCTTTCTTT
TRBV19	16	TRBJ1-1	TRBD1	-	CASTPQGGRWGTEAFF	TGTGCCAGTACCCCCCAGGGGGGGAGGTGGGGCACTGAAGCTTTCTTT
TRBV30	12	TRBJ1-2	-	-	CAWSDRLYGYTF	TGTGCCTGGAGTGACAGGCTCTATGGCTACACCTTC
TRBV6-5	15	TRBJ1-2	TRBD1	-	CASTLFSGTVGGYTF	TGTGCCAGCACCCTTTTTTCAGGGACAGTCGGTGGCTACACCTTC
TRBV27	16	TRBJ1-5	-	-	CASSLWGGAGNQPQHF	TGTGCCAGCAGTTTATGGGGGGGGGCTGGCAATCAGCCCCAGCATTTT
TRBV4-1	13	TRBJ2-7	-	-	CASSQAGSGEQYF	TGCGCCAGCAGCCAGGCAGGGTCCGGCGAGCAGTACTTC
TRBV4-1	16	TRBJ2-3	TRBD2	-	CASSQVGLAGTDTQYF	TGCGCCAGCAGCCAAGTGGGACTAGCAGGCACAGATACGCAGTATTTT
TRBV28	15	TRBJ2-1	-	-	CASSLEGLSYNEQFF	TGTGCCAGCAGTTTAGAGGGACTCTCCTACAATGAGCAGTTCTTC
TRBV14	14	TRBJ2-7	TRBD1	-	CASSLWTGNYEQYF	TGTGCCAGCAGCCTTTGGACAGGGAATTACGAGCAGTACTTC
TRBV9	14	TRBJ1-1	-	-	CASSVAQGGTEAFF	TGTGCCAGCAGCGTAGCACAGGGAGGCACTGAAGCTTTCTTT
TRBV6-5	14	TRBJ2-7	-	-	CASNPSWGHYEQYF	TGTGCCAGCAACCCGAGTTGGGGCCACTACGAGCAGTACTTC
TRBV5-4	13	TRBJ2-7	-	-	CASSLEASYEQYF	TGTGCCAGCAGCTTGGAGGCCTCCTACGAGCAGTACTTC